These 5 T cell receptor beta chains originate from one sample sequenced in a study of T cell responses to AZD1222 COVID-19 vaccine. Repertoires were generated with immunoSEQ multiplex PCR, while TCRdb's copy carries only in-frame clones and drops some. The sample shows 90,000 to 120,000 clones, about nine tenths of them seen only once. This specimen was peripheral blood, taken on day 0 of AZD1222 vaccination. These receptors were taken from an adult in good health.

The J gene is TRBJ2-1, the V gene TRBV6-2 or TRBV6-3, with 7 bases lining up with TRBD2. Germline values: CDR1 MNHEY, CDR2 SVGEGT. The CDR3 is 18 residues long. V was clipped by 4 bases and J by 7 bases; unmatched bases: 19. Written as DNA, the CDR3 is TGTGCCAGCAGTTTACCGCCGAGCGGGGTAGTCTTTGCTAATGAGCAGTTCTTC. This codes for CASSLPPSGVVFANEQFF.

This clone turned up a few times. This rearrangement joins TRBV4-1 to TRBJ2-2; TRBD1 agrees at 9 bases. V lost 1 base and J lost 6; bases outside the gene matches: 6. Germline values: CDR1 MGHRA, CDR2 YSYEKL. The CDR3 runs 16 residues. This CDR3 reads CASSQVPGTGSGELFF. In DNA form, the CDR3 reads TGCGCCAGCAGCCAAGTACCCGGGACAGGGTCCGGGGAGCTGTTTTTT.

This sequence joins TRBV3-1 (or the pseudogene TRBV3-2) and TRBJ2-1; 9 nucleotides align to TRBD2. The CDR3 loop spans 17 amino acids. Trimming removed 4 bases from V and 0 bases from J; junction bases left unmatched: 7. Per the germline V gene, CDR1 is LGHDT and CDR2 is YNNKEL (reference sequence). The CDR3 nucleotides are TGTGCCAGCAGCCCTCTTGGCGGGAGGGGCTCCTACAATGAGCAGTTCTTC. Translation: CASSPLGGRGSYNEQFF.

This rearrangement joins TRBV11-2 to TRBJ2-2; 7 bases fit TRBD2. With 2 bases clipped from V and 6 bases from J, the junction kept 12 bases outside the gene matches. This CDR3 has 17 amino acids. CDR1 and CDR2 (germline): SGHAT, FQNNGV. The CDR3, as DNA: TGTGCCAGCAGCTTATCTTACAGGACTAGAATCGCCGGGGAGCTGTTTTTT. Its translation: CASSLSYRTRIAGELFF.

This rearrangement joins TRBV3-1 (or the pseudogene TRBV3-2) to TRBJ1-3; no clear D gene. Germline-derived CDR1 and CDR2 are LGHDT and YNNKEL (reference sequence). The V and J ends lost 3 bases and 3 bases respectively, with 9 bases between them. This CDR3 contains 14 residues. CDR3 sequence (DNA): TGTGCCAGCAGCCAGAACAGTATTGGAAACACCATATATTTT. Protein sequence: CASSQNSIGNTIYF.